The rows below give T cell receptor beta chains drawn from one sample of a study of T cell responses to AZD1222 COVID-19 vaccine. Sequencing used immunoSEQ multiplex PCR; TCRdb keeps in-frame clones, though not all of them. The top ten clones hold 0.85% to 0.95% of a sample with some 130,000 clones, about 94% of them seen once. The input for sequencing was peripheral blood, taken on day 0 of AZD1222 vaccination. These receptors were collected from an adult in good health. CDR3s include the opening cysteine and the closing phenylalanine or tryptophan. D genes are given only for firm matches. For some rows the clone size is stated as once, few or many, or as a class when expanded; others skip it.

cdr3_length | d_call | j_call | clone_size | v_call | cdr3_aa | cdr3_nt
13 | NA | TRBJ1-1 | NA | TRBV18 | CASSPVPWVRAFF | TGTGCCAGCTCACCGGTCCCGTGGGTGAGAGCTTTCTTT
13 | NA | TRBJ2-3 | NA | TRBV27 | CASSFLGTDTQYF | TGTGCCAGCAGCTTTCTCGGGACAGATACGCAGTATTTT
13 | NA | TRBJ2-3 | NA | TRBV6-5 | CASKGVDTDTQYF | TGTGCCAGCAAAGGGGTTGACACAGATACGCAGTATTTT
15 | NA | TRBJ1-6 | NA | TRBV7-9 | CASSLSGSGNSPLHF | TGTGCCAGCAGCTTATCAGGGTCGGGTAATTCACCCCTCCACTTT
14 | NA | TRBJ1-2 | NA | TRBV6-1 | CASSELVVGYGYTF | TGTGCCAGCAGTGAATTGGTGGTCGGCTATGGCTACACCTTC
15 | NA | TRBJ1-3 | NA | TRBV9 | CASSVEGFSGNTIYF | TGTGCCAGCAGCGTAGAAGGATTCTCTGGAAACACCATATATTTT
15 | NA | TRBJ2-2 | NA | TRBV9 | CASSYGLQNTGELFF | TGTGCCAGCAGCTATGGACTACAGAACACCGGGGAGCTGTTTTTT
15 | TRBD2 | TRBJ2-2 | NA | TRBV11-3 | CASSLGLAGAGELFF | TGTGCCAGCAGCTTAGGACTAGCGGGGGCCGGGGAGCTGTTTTTT
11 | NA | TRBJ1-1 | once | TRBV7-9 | CASSVYPEAFF | TGTGCCAGCAGCGTTTATCCTGAAGCTTTCTTT
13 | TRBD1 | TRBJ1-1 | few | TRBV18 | CASSGQANTEAFF | TGTGCCAGCTCAGGACAGGCAAACACTGAAGCTTTCTTT
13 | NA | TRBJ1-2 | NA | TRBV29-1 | CSVGGRANYGYTF | TGCAGCGTTGGGGGCAGAGCTAACTATGGCTACACCTTC
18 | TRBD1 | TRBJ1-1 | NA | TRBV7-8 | CASSHIQGARIRNTEAFF | TGTGCCAGCAGCCATATACAGGGGGCGCGAATTAGGAACACTGAAGCTTTCTTT
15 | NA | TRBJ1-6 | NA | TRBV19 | CASSSQPGRDSPLHF | TGTGCCAGTAGTTCACAGCCGGGACGGGATTCACCCCTCCACTTT
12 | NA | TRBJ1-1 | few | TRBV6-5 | CASSPGSAEAFF | TGTGCCAGCAGCCCGGGGTCGGCTGAAGCTTTCTTT
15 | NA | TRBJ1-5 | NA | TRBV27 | CASSLLGRVDQPQHF | TGTGCCAGCAGTTTATTGGGCAGGGTTGATCAGCCCCAGCATTTT
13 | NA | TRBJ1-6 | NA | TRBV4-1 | CASSQELSSPLHF | TGCGCCAGCAGCCAAGAACTGAGTTCACCCCTCCACTTT
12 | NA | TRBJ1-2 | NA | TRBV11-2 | CASSLRRDAYTF | TGTGCCAGCAGCTTACGCCGGGACGCCTACACCTTC
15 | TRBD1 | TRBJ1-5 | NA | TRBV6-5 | CASSPPPGQGGPQHF | TGTGCCAGCAGCCCGCCCCCTGGACAGGGAGGGCCCCAGCATTTT
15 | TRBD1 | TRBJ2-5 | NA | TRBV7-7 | CASSLARDREETQYF | TGTGCTAGCAGCTTAGCGAGGGACAGGGAAGAGACCCAGTACTTC
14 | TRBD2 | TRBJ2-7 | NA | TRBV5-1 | CASSFGGSSYEQYF | TGCGCCAGCAGCTTCGGGGGGAGCTCCTACGAGCAGTACTTC
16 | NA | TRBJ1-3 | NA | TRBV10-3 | CAISDLDGDSGNTIYF | TGTGCCATCAGTGACCTAGACGGGGACTCTGGAAACACCATATATTTT
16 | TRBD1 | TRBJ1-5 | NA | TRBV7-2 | CASSLDGPGGFQPQHF | TGTGCCAGCAGCTTAGATGGGCCAGGGGGCTTTCAGCCCCAGCATTTT
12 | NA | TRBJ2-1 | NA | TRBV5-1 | CASSPGMGEQFF | TGCGCCAGCAGCCCCGGGATGGGTGAGCAGTTCTTC
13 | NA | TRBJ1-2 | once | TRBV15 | CATRGDVFYGYTF | TGTGCCACCAGGGGGGACGTCTTCTATGGCTACACCTTC
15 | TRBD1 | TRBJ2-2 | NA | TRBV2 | CASQLGTGTTGELFF | TGTGCCAGCCAGCTCGGGACAGGGACCACCGGGGAGCTGTTTTTT
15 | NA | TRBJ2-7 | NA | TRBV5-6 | CASSRARGSSYEQYF | TGTGCCAGCAGCAGAGCCAGAGGGAGCTCCTACGAGCAGTACTTC
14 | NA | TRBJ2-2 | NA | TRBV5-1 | CASSGGFDTGELFF | TGCGCCAGCAGCGGGGGGTTTGACACCGGGGAGCTGTTTTTT
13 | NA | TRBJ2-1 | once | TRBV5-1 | CASSLGTHNEQFF | TGCGCCAGCAGCTTGGGAACACACAATGAGCAGTTCTTC
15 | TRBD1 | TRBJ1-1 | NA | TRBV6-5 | CASTPGQGESTEAFF | TGTGCCAGCACTCCTGGACAGGGTGAGAGTACTGAAGCTTTCTTT
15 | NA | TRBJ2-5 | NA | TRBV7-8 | CASSLADYRGETQYF | TGTGCCAGCAGCTTAGCGGACTACCGCGGAGAGACCCAGTACTTC
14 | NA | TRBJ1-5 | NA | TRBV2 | CASSESTEHQPQHF | TGTGCCAGCAGTGAATCCACAGAACATCAGCCCCAGCATTTT
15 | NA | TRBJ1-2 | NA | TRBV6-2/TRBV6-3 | CASSSHTGNIYGYTF | TGTGCCAGCAGCTCTCATACAGGGAACATCTATGGCTACACCTTC
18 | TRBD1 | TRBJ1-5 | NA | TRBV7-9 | CASSFEGRGLMGNQPQHF | TGTGCCAGCAGCTTTGAGGGCAGGGGGCTGATGGGCAATCAGCCCCAGCATTTT
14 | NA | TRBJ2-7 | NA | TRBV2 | CASKGTDIYYEQYF | TGTGCCAGCAAGGGGACGGACATTTACTACGAGCAGTACTTC
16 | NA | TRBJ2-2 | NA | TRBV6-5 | CASSYYGTENTGELFF | TGTGCCAGCAGTTATTACGGGACGGAGAACACCGGGGAGCTGTTTTTT
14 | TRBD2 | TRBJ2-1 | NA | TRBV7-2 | CASSLGLAENEQFF | TGTGCCAGCAGCTTAGGACTAGCGGAAAATGAGCAGTTCTTC
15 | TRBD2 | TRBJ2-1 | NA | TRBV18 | CASSPRNGGGDEQFF | TGTGCCAGCTCACCGCGAAACGGTGGGGGGGATGAGCAGTTCTTC